The source of this T cell receptor beta chain is a study of vaccination effects on CD4 cells after COVID-19. Antigen-specific CD4+ T cells were expanded with viral peptide pools in the ViraFEST assay before sequencing. Investigators separated out CD4+ T cells once less than 11 days of culture had passed. This person caught SARS-CoV-2 sometime from March to December 2020, and PCR testing confirmed the infection. Peptides at approximately 10 ug/ml and IL-2 at 10 IU/ml were added to 1.5 million to 2.5 million PBMC per well. Germline loops: CDR1 KGHSH, CDR2 LQKENI. CDR3 size: 15 residues. The V end lost 0 bases, the J end lost 1 base, and 9 bases lay between the germline ends. The method was immunoSEQ multiplex PCR; TCRdb's version includes in-frame clones alone and lacks a portion of them. The sample has approximately 30,000 clones; 72% are singletons. Only a few counts were recorded for this clone. Antigen: not known.

The sequences come from CD4+ T cells from PBMCs cultured with a peptide pool, collected before COVID-19 vaccination. The receptor's source is a human donor who had a prior SARS-CoV-2 infection. The rearrangement joins TRBV18 to TRBJ1-1; D is unclear. The CDR3 loop reads CASSPPRTENTEAFF. CDR3 coding DNA: TGTGCCAGCTCACCACCGCGGACGGAGAACACTGAAGCTTTCTTT.